This T cell receptor (beta chain) was retrieved from a study of blood T cell repertoires in COVID-19. Using immunoSEQ multiplex PCR, the repertoire was profiled, and TCRdb retains in-frame clones only, with some absent. This table has 100,000 to 150,000 clones, more than 85% appearing once. Germline CDR1 reads LNHDA; CDR2 reads SQIVND (reference sequence). The CDR3 length is 15 residues. V shed 2 bases, J shed 7 bases, and the junction held 10 bases outside the gene matches. What was sequenced was peripheral blood. The TCR sequence derives from a man aged 50 or older with active or convalescent COVID-19. The chain recombines TRBV19 with TRBJ2-7, with TRBD1 matching 8 bases. CDR3 nucleotides: TGTGCCAGTAGTATAAGCCGGGACAGGAGAATGGAGCAGTACTTC. Translation gives CASSISRDRRMEQYF.